These 17 T cell receptor beta chains were sequenced from one sample in a study of shared clonotypes between healthy human individuals. Produced via immunoSEQ multiplex PCR; TCRdb's table is partial and in-frame only. The sample holds 2 million to 2.5 million clones, 80% to 95% seen once. Sample: naive CD4+ T cells from PBMCs. Subset denoted: CD45RA+ positively selected. The receptors were gathered from a young man in good health. Some clones in this sample may be carry-over from other donors' samples.

This chain uses TRBV5-5 with TRBJ1-1, with D possibly TRBD1 on 5 matching bases. V lost 0 bases to trimming and J lost 5 bases, with 14 bases between them. The germline gives CDR1 SGHKS, CDR2 YYEKEE (reference sequence). This CDR3 comprises 15 residues. CDR3 bases: TGTGCCAGCAGCTTGGGCAGGGACCTCGTAACTGAAGCTTTCTTT. This codes for CASSLGRDLVTEAFF.

CDR3 DNA: TGTGCTAGTGGTACGGGACAGAGCTATGGCTACACCTTC. Protein: CASGTGQSYGYTF. The chain has TRBV12-5 and TRBJ1-2; TRBD1 aligns across 7 bases. This CDR3 region has 13 residues. Germline V gene data show CDR1 as LGHNT and CDR2 as FRNRAP. V shed 5 bases and J 4 bases; nucleotides not matched to a gene: 4.

The chain carries TRBV5-4 and TRBJ2-5; 11 positions agree with TRBD2. The CDR3 runs to 17 residues. Germline loops: CDR1 SGHNT, CDR2 YYREEE (reference sequence). V lost 1 base to trimming and J lost 5 bases; unmatched junction nucleotides: 10. CDR3 nucleotide sequence: TGTGCCAGCAGCTTGTACGGGACTAGCGGTTTTCTGGAGACCCAGTACTTC. Translation: CASSLYGTSGFLETQYF.

CDR3: CASSLVTGAGTQYF. The CDR3 DNA reads TGTGCCAGCAGCTTAGTGACAGGGGCCGGCACGCAGTATTTT. The chain carries TRBV7-2 and TRBJ2-3; 8 bases line up with TRBD1. Germline CDR1 SGHTA, CDR2 FQGNSA. Germline trimming cut 1 base from V and 9 bases from J; bases unmatched to any gene: 6. The CDR3 consists of 14 residues.

The chain has TRBV4-2 and TRBJ2-4, with D perhaps TRBD1 (6 bases). The CDR3 totals 16 residues. Trimming removed 0 bases at V and 0 bases at J, with 9 bases between. Germline CDR1 reads LGHNA; CDR2 reads YNFKEQ. CDR3 DNA: TGTGCCAGCAGCCAAGATCTCAGGGGAGCCAAAAACATTCAGTACTTC. Translating it yields CASSQDLRGAKNIQYF.

The rearrangement links TRBV29-1 to TRBJ2-3, with D possibly being TRBD2 (6 bases). Trimming shortened V by 4 bases and J by 3 bases, and 14 bases separated the two germline ends. The CDR3 extends over 14 amino acids. The germline V gene encodes CDR1 SQVTM and CDR2 ANQGSEA. The CDR3 coding sequence is TGCAGCGTTGCCGGGACTCGCGCAACAGATACGCAGTATTTT. This sequence encodes CSVAGTRATDTQYF.

This clone showed up just once. The germline gene is not matched at one end of the junction; a read error may be the cause. This chain joins TRBV5-1 and TRBJ1-1; TRBD1 might be the D (6 bases). Germline V gene lookup returns CDR1 SGHRS and CDR2 YFSETQ. The CDR3 length is 13 residues. This CDR3 reads CASRLEGGTEAFF. The CDR3 nucleotides read TGCGCCAGCAGATTGGAGGGGGGCACTGAAGCTTTCTTT.

J is TRBJ1-2 and V is TRBV29-1, with unresolved D. Germline V gives CDR1 SQVTM, CDR2 ANQGSEA. The CDR3 sequence is 17 residues long. Trimming removed 2 bases at V and 0 bases at J, with 19 bases between. CDR3: CSVELLRANGANYGYTF. CDR3 coding DNA: TGCAGCGTTGAATTGCTACGAGCGAATGGAGCTAACTATGGCTACACCTTC.

The gene calls are TRBV6-1 and TRBJ1-5; no definite D call. The CDR3 has 14 residues. From germline, CDR1 is MNHNS and CDR2 SASEGT. Trimming left V 8 bases short and J 0 bases short, with 11 bases between. The CDR3 bases are TGTGCCAGCGGTAAGACGGGTAGCAATCAGCCCCAGCATTTT. The encoded protein is CASGKTGSNQPQHF.

J is TRBJ2-1 and V is TRBV4-1; the match to TRBD2 covers 9 bases. Germline V gene data show CDR1 as MGHRA and CDR2 as YSYEKL. J lost 2 bases, V lost 4 bases, and 9 bases had no gene match. This CDR3 has 17 residues. This CDR3 reads CASSLSGLANTYNEQFF. CDR3 nucleotide sequence: TGCGCCAGCAGCCTCTCGGGACTAGCCAACACCTACAATGAGCAGTTCTTC.

This rearrangement joins TRBV15 to TRBJ1-5; TRBD1 matches 10 bases. This CDR3 has 16 amino acids. The germline gives CDR1 LNHNV, CDR2 YYDKDF (reference sequence). V trimming: 2 bases; J trimming: 6 bases; junction bases outside the gene matches: 7. This CDR3 reads CATSRWSGQGIQPQHF. The CDR3 nucleotides read TGTGCCACCAGCAGATGGTCGGGACAGGGGATTCAGCCCCAGCATTTT.

The chain recombines TRBV19 with TRBJ2-7; a possible D gene is TRBD2 (5 bases). This CDR3 comprises 14 residues. Germline V lookup: CDR1 LNHDA, CDR2 SQIVND (reference sequence). Trimming cost V 3 bases and J 3 bases, with 12 bases left between them. The CDR3 DNA reads as TGTGCCAGTAGTATTGGATGGGAGTACTACGAGCAGTACTTC. This sequence encodes CASSIGWEYYEQYF.

This clone was observed once. The chain joins TRBV5-8 to TRBJ1-2; no firm D call. This CDR3 is built from 14 residues. The V end was cut by 4 bases, the J end by 4 bases, with 14 bases between. Germline V gene lookup returns CDR1 SGHTS and CDR2 YDEGEE. The CDR3: CASSALGTAYGYTF. In nucleotides, the CDR3 is TGTGCCAGCAGCGCCCTAGGAACTGCCTATGGCTACACCTTC.

The chain is built from TRBV5-1 and TRBJ2-7; 7 bases are a match to TRBD1. Germline V lookup: CDR1 SGHRS, CDR2 YFSETQ. Trimming removed 2 bases from V and 1 base from J; junction bases left unmatched: 6. There are 15 residues in the CDR3. CDR3 in amino acids: CASSFRTGPSYEQYF. The CDR3 nucleotides are TGCGCCAGCAGCTTTAGGACAGGACCTTCCTACGAGCAGTACTTC.

This sequence joins TRBV30 and TRBJ2-1, with 12 bases fitting TRBD2. There are 15 residues in the CDR3. Trimming cost V 4 bases and J 5 bases; bases outside gene matches: 6. The germline V gene encodes CDR1 GTSNPN and CDR2 SVGIG (reference sequence). The CDR3 protein is CAWKRLAGVNNEQFF. CDR3 in DNA: TGTGCCTGGAAAAGACTAGCGGGAGTAAACAATGAGCAGTTCTTC.

The chain carries TRBV9 and TRBJ2-1; D ambiguous. CDR3 size: 13 residues. V was cut by 0 bases and J by 6 bases, with 7 bases left in between. Per the germline V gene, CDR1 is SGDLS and CDR2 is YYNGEE. CDR3 region: CASSVALLNEQFF. The CDR3 bases are TGTGCCAGCAGCGTAGCCTTACTCAATGAGCAGTTCTTC.

The V gene is TRBV28, the J gene TRBJ2-6, with D perhaps matching TRBD1 (6 bases). V was shortened by 3 bases and J by 2 bases, with 11 bases between the two germline ends. Germline lookup yields CDR1 MDHEN and CDR2 SYDVKM. The CDR3 sequence is 16 residues long. CDR3 sequence: CASSFYWGPGANVLTF. CDR3 sequence (DNA): TGTGCCAGCAGTTTCTACTGGGGGCCTGGGGCCAACGTCCTGACTTTC.